This TCR beta chain was sequenced for a study of blood T cell repertoires in COVID-19. Looking at the study overall: COVID-19 samples collected from the United States, Italy and Spain covered acute and convalescent phases. Sources were T cells, B-cell-depleted T cells, or PBMCs; the material itself was cDNA or gDNA.

As processed by the authors: Counts of nucleated cells, estimated from reference gene primer amplification, were obtained. Some clones are missing from TCRdb's copy, which holds only in-frame ones; the method was immunoSEQ multiplex PCR. That table gives V, J and clone size, and the DNA gave D and trimming. This table holds tens of thousands of clones, approximately 88% found once. Germline CDR1 MNHGY, CDR2 SVAAGI. CDR3 size: 15 residues. V gave up 2 bases and J gave up 4 bases; unmatched junction bases: 4. The sequenced material came from peripheral blood. The chain carries TRBV6-9 and TRBJ2-1, with TRBD2 identical over 8 bases. The sequence was collected from a man older than 75 with active or convalescent COVID-19. CDR3 amino acids: CASSYGTRAYNEQFF. CDR3 coding DNA: TGTGCCAGCAGTTATGGGACTAGAGCATACAATGAGCAGTTCTTC.